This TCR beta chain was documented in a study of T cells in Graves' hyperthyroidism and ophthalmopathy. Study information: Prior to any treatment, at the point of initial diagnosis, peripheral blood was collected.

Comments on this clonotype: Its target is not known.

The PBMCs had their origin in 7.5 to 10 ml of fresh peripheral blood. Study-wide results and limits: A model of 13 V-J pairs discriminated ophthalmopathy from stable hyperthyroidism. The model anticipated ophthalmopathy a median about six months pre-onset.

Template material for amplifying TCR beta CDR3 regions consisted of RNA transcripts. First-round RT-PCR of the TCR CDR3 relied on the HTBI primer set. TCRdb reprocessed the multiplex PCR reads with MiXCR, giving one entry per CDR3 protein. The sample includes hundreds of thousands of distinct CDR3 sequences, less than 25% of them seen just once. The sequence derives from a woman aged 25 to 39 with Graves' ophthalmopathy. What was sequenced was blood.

CDR3 residues: CSARAPLASATQYF. Here the CDR3 DNA reads TGCAGTGCTAGAGCCCCCCTAGCTTCGGCGACCCAGTACTTC. The chain recombines TRBV20-1 with TRBJ2-5, with D maybe TRBD2 (5 bases). Germline assignment: CDR1 DFQATT and CDR2 SNEGSKA (reference sequence). The CDR3 runs 14 residues. The V end was cut by 1 base, the J end by 7 bases, with 16 bases between.